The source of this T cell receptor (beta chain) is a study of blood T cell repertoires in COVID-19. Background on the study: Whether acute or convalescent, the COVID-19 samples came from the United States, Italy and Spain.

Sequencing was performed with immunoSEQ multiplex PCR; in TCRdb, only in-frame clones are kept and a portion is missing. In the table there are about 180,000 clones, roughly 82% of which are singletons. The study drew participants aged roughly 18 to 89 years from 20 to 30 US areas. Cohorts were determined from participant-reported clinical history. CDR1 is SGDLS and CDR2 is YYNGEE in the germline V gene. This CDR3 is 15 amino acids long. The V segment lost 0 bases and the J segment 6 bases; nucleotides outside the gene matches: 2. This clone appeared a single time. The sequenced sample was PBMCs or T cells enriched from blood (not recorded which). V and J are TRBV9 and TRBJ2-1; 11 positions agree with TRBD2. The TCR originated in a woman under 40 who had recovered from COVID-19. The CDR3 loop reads CASSVDSGRANEQFF. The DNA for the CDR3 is TGTGCCAGCAGCGTAGATAGCGGGAGGGCCAATGAGCAGTTCTTC.